The rows below give T cell receptor beta chains drawn from one sample of a study of blood T cell repertoires in COVID-19. The method was immunoSEQ multiplex PCR; TCRdb's version includes in-frame clones alone and lacks a portion of them. The sample holds approximately 160,000 clones, 80% to 90% seen once. Material for sequencing was PBMCs or T cells enriched from blood (not recorded which). The receptors come from a woman aged 50 to 60 who had recovered from COVID-19. CDR3s include the opening cysteine and the closing phenylalanine or tryptophan. The order of the fields is V gene, D gene, J gene, clone size, CDR3 protein, CDR3 DNA. A D gene is named only where the DNA matches it firmly. A clone size is listed for some rows: how often the clone was seen (once, few, many), or a class if it is expanded.

>TRBV2|-|TRBJ1-5|-
CASSELYGGNQPQHF
TGTGCCAGCAGTGAACTGTACGGAGGCAATCAGCCCCAGCATTTT
>TRBV12-5|-|TRBJ2-3|-
CASGPAGQDTQYF
TGTGCTAGTGGTCCCGCGGGGCAAGATACGCAGTATTTT
>TRBV11-3|-|TRBJ1-1|-
CASNSGGNTEAFF
TGTGCCAGCAACTCAGGAGGGAACACTGAAGCTTTCTTT
>TRBV10-3|TRBD2|TRBJ2-5|-
CAISEGTSEFQETQYF
TGTGCCATCAGTGAGGGGACTAGCGAATTTCAAGAGACCCAGTACTTC
>TRBV6-2/TRBV6-3|TRBD2|TRBJ2-1|-
CASSYDASGSNEQFF
TGTGCCAGCAGTTATGATGCTAGCGGGAGCAATGAGCAGTTCTTC
>TRBV6-5|-|TRBJ1-4|-
CASKPGNEKLFF
TGTGCCAGCAAGCCGGGTAATGAAAAACTGTTTTTT
>TRBV3-1/TRBV3-2|TRBD2|TRBJ2-1|-
CASSLVAGQREFSDEQFF
TGTGCCAGCAGCCTTGTGGCGGGGCAGCGGGAGTTTAGCGATGAGCAGTTCTTC
>TRBV3-1/TRBV3-2|TRBD1|TRBJ1-2|-
CASSQAALQGAHGYTF
TGTGCCAGCAGCCAAGCCGCTCTACAGGGGGCACATGGCTACACCTTC
>TRBV6-5|TRBD2|TRBJ2-7|-
CASSSRGGGSYEQYF
TGTGCCAGCAGTTCCCGTGGGGGGGGGTCCTACGAGCAGTACTTC
>TRBV4-2|-|TRBJ1-5|-
CASSQVQGNNQPQHF
TGTGCCAGCAGCCAAGTCCAGGGGAACAATCAGCCCCAGCATTTT
>TRBV3-1/TRBV3-2|TRBD2|TRBJ2-7|-
CASSQGLAGGSPYEQYF
TGTGCCAGCAGTCAGGGACTAGCGGGGGGGTCCCCCTACGAGCAGTACTTC
>TRBV2|TRBD1|TRBJ1-6|-
CASSPGTDNSPLHF
TGTGCCAGCAGTCCCGGGACAGATAATTCACCCCTCCACTTT
>TRBV19|-|TRBJ1-1|few
CASSPQGIMNTEAFF
TGTGCCAGTAGCCCCCAGGGCATTATGAACACTGAAGCTTTCTTT
>TRBV9|TRBD1|TRBJ2-2|once
CASSGGQSTGELFF
TGTGCCAGCAGCGGGGGACAGAGCACCGGGGAGCTGTTTTTT
>TRBV7-2|-|TRBJ1-2|-
CASSLARRGGRGYTF
TGTGCCAGCAGCTTAGCCCGAAGGGGTGGTCGGGGCTACACCTTC
>TRBV7-6|-|TRBJ1-1|-
CASSLGVGLDTEAFF
TGTGCCAGCAGCTTAGGGGTGGGGCTAGACACTGAAGCTTTCTTT
>TRBV7-2|-|TRBJ1-5|-
CASSLAANQPQHF
TGTGCCAGCAGCTTAGCAGCCAATCAGCCCCAGCATTTT
>TRBV28|TRBD1|TRBJ1-6|-
CASSSPGQGNSPLHF
TGTGCCAGCAGCTCGCCGGGACAGGGGAATTCACCCCTCCACTTT
>TRBV20-1|-|TRBJ1-2|-
CSARNPGGYTF
TGCAGTGCCAGAAACCCGGGTGGCTACACCTTC